This T cell receptor beta chain was captured by sequencing in a study of T cell responses to AZD1222 COVID-19 vaccine. Study-level results: Most donors were white British, females outnumbered males, and clonal diversity was possibly underestimated. Reportedly, close to half of spike-specific TCRs are directed against unmutated variant regions.

The data were produced by immunoSEQ multiplex PCR, yet TCRdb's version contains in-frame clones alone and is incomplete. The data hold roughly 180,000 clones, with about 85% observed a single time. This CDR3 has 16 residues. J gave up 6 bases and V 4 bases, and 8 bases lay outside the gene matches. Germline-derived CDR1 and CDR2 are LGHNA and YNFKEQ. Remarks on this clone: Its antigen remains unidentified.

V usage is TRBV4-2 and J usage is TRBJ2-1, with TRBD2 matching 11 bases. Sample: peripheral blood, taken on day 0 of AZD1222 vaccination. The receptor was isolated from an adult in good health. CDR3 amino acids: CASSLTGSGRANEQFF. CDR3 sequence (DNA): TGTGCCAGCAGCCTAACGGGTAGCGGGAGGGCCAATGAGCAGTTCTTC.